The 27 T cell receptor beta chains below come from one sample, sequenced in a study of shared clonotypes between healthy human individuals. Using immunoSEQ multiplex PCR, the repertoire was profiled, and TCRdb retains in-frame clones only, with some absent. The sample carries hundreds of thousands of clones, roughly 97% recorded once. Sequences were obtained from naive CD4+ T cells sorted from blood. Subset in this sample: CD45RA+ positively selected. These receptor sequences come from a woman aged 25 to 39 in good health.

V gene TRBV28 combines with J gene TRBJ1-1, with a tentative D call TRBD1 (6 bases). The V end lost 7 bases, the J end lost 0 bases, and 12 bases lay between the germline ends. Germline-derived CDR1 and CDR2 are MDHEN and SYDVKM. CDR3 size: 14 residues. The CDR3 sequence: CASTSRGMNTEAFF. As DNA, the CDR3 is TGTGCCAGCACTTCTAGGGGGATGAACACTGAAGCTTTCTTT.

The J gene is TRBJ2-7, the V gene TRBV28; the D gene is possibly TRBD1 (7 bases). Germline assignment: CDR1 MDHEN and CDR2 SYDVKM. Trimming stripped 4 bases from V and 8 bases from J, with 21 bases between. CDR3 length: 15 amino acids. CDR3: CASSWGGGTVAQQYF. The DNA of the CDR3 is TGTGCCAGCAGTTGGGGTGGAGGGACAGTCGCCCAGCAGTACTTC.

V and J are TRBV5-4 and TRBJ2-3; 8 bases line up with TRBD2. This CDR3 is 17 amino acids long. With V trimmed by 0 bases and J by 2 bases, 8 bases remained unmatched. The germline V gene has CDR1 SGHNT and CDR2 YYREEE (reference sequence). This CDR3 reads CASSLEFFGRATDTQYF. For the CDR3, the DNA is TGTGCCAGCAGCTTGGAGTTTTTCGGGAGGGCCACAGATACGCAGTATTTT.

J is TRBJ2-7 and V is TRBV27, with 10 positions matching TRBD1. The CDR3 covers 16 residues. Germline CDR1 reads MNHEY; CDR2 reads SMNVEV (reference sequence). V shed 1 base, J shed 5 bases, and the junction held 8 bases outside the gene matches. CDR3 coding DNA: TGTGCCAGCAGTTTATACGGGACAGGGGTTCCCCACGAGCAGTACTTC. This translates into CASSLYGTGVPHEQYF.

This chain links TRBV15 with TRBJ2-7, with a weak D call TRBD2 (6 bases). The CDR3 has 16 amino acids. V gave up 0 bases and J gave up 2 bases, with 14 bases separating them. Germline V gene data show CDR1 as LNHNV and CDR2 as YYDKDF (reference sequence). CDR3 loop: CATSRDVGGSAYEQYF. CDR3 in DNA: TGTGCCACCAGCAGAGATGTTGGGGGGTCTGCCTACGAGCAGTACTTC.

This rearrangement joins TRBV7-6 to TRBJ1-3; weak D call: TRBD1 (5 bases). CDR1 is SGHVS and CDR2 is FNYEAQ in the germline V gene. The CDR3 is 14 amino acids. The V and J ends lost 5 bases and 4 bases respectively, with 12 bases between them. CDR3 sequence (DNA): TGTGCCAGCAGCGGGGGGACCGCGGGAAACACCATATATTTT. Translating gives CASSGGTAGNTIYF. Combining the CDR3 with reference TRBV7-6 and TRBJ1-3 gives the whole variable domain GAGVSQSPRYKVTKRGQDVALRCDPISGHVSLYWYRQALGQGPEFLTYFNYEAQQDKSGLPNDRFSAERPEGSISTLTIQRTEQRDSAMYRCASSGGTAGNTIYFGEGSWLTVV.

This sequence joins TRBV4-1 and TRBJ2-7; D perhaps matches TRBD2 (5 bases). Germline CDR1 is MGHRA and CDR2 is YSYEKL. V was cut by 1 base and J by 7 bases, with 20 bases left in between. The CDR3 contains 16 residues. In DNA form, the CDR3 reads TGCGCCAGCAGCCAAGTCGTAGGAGACTACACTTTAGAGCAGTACTTC. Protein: CASSQVVGDYTLEQYF.

The CDR3 DNA reads as TGTGCCAGCAGGGACTGGAATAATTCACCCCTCCACTTT. The encoded protein is CASRDWNNSPLHF. The chain has TRBV2 and TRBJ1-6; no clear D gene. The CDR3 length is 13 residues. The germline V gene has CDR1 SNHLY and CDR2 FYNNEI. V was pared by 6 bases and J by 5 bases, with 8 bases between.

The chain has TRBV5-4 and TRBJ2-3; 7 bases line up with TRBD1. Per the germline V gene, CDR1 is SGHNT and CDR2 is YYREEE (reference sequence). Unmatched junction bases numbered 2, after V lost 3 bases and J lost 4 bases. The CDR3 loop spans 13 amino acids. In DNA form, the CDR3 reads TGTGCCAGCAGCTCCCAGGGGGCAGATACGCAGTATTTT. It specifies CASSSQGADTQYF.

CDR3 DNA sequence: TGCGCCAGCAGCTGGCCAACCGGGACAGGGACTGGCTACACCTTC. The encoded protein is CASSWPTGTGTGYTF. The rearrangement joins TRBV5-1 to TRBJ1-2, with 9 positions matching TRBD1. Germline CDR1 is SGHRS and CDR2 is YFSETQ. CDR3 size: 15 residues. Trimming took 3 bases from V and 7 from J; bases not matched to a gene: 10. Full variable domain (missing parts from reference TRBV5-1 and TRBJ1-2): KAGVTQTPRYLIKTRGQQVTLSCSPISGHRSVSWYQQTPGQGLQFLFEYFSETQRNKGNFPGRFSGRQFSNSRSEMNVSTLELGDSALYLCASSWPTGTGTGYTFGSGTRLTVV.

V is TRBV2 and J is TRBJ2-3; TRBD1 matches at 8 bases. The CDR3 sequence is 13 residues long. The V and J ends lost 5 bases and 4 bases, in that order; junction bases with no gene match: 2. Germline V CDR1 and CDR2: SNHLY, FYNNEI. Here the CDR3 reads CASSRDRPDTQYF. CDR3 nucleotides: TGTGCCAGCAGTCGGGACAGGCCAGATACGCAGTATTTT.

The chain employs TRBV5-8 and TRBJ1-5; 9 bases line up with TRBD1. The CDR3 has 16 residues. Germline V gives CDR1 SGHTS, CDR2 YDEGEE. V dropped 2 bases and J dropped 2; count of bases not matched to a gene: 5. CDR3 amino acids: CASSFHRGPGNQPQHF. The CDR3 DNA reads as TGTGCCAGCAGCTTTCACAGGGGGCCTGGCAATCAGCCCCAGCATTTT.

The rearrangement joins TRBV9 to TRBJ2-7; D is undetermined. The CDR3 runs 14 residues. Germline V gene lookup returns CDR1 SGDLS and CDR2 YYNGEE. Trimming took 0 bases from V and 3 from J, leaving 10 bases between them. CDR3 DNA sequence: TGTGCCAGCAGCGTAGCTCCCGCCCTCTACGAGCAGTACTTC. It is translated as CASSVAPALYEQYF.

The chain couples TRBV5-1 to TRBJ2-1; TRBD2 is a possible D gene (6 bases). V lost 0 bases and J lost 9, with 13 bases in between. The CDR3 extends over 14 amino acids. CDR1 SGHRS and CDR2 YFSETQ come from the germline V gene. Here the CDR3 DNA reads TGCGCCAGCAGCTTGGTAGGGGACGGGAGTGAGCAGTTCTTC. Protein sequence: CASSLVGDGSEQFF.

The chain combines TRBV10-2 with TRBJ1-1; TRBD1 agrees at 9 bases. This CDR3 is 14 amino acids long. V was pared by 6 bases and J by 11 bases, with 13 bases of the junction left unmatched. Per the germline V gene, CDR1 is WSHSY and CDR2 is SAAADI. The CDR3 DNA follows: TGCGCCAGCAGGGACTCCGGGACAGGGCTCCAGGCTTTCTTT. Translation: CASRDSGTGLQAFF.

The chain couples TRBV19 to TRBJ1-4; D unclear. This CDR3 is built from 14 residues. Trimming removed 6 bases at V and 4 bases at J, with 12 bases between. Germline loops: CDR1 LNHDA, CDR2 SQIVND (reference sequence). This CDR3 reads CASSHWGFNEKLFF. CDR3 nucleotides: TGTGCCAGTAGCCATTGGGGTTTTAATGAAAAACTGTTTTTT.

CDR3 DNA: TGTGCCAGCAGTTACACCTCGGACAGGATGGCTGATACGCAGTATTTT. It codes for CASSYTSDRMADTQYF. The V gene is TRBV6-5, the J gene TRBJ2-3; 7 positions agree with TRBD1. Per germline, CDR1 MNHEY and CDR2 SVGAGI. The CDR3 sequence is 16 residues long. V was clipped by 2 bases and J by 6 bases; unmatched bases: 11.

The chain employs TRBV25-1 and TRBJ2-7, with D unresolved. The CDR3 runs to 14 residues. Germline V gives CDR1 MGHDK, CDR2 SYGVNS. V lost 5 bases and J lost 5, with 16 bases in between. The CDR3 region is CASSPSRVLHEQYF. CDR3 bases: TGTGCCAGCAGTCCAAGTCGGGTTTTGCACGAGCAGTACTTC.

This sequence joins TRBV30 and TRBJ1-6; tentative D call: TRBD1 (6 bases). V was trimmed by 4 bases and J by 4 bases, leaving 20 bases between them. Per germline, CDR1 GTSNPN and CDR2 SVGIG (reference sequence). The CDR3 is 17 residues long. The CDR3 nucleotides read TGTGCCTGGACCCTCGAAGTGACAGGAGGATATAATTCACCCCTCCACTTT. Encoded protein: CAWTLEVTGGYNSPLHF.

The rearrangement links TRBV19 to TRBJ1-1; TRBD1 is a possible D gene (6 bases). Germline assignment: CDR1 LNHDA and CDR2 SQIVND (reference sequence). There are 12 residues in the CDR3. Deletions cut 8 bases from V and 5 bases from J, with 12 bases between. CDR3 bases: TGTGCCAGTGGACCGACAGGAACTGAAGCTTTCTTT. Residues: CASGPTGTEAFF.

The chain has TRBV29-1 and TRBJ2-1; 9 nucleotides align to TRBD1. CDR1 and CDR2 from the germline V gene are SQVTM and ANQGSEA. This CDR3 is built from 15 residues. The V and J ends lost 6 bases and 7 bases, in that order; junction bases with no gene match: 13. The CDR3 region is CSVPTGTGIVNEQFF. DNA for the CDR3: TGCAGCGTGCCGACCGGGACAGGGATAGTAAATGAGCAGTTCTTC.

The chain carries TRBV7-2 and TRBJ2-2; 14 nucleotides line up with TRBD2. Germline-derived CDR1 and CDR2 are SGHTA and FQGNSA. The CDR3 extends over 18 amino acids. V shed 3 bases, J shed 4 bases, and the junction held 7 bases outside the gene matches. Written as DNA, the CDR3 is TGTGCCAGCAGCTTCCCGGGACTAGCGGGAGTTTTCACCGGGGAGCTGTTTTTT. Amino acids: CASSFPGLAGVFTGELFF.

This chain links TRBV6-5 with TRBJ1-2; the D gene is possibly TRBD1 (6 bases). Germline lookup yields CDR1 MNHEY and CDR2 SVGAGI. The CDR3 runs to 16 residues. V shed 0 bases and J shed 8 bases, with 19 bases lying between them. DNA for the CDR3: TGTGCCAGCAGTTACTCGTCCGCGGACAGCCTAAGAGGCTACACCTTC. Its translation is CASSYSSADSLRGYTF.

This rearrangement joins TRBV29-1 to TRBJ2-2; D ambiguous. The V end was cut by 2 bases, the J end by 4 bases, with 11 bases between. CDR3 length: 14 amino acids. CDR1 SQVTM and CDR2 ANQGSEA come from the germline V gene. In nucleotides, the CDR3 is TGCAGCGTTGAAAGTCTAAGAGGCACCGGGGAGCTGTTTTTT. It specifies CSVESLRGTGELFF.

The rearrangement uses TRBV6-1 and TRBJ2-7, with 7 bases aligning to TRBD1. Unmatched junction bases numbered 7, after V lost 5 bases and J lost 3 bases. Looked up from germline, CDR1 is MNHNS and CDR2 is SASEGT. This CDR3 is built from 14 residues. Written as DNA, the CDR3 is TGTGCCAGCAGTCCGACAGGGCGAAACTACGAGCAGTACTTC. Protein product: CASSPTGRNYEQYF.

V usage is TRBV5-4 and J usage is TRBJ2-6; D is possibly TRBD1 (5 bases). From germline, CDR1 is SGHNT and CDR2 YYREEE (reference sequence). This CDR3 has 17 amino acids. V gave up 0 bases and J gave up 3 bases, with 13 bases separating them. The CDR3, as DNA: TGTGCCAGCAGCTTGGGGGGCCCTTTTTTTGGGGCCAACGTCCTGACTTTC. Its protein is CASSLGGPFFGANVLTF.

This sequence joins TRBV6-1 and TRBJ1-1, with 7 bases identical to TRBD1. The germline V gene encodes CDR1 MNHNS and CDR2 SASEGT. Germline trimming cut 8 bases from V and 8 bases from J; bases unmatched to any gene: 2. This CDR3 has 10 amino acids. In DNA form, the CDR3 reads TGTGCCAGCCGGGGACAGGAAGCTTTCTTT. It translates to CASRGQEAFF.